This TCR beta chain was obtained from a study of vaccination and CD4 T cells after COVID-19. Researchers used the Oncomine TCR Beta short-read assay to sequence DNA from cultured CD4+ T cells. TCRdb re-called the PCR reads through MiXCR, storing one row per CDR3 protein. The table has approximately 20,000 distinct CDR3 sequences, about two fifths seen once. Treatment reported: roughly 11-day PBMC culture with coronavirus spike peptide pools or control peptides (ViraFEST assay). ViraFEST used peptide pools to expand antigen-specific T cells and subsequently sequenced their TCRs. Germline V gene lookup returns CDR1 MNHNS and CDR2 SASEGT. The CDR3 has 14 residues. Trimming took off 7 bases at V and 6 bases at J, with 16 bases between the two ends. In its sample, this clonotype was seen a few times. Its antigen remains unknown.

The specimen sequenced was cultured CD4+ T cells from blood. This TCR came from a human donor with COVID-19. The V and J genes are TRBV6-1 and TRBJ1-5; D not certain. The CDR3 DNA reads TGTGCCAGCACCAACCATGGGCTTGGTCAGCCCCAGCATTTT. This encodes CASTNHGLGQPQHF.